This record covers a single T cell receptor beta chain. This sample was taken from a study of blood T cell repertoires in COVID-19. Each recovered donor of Cohort 3 presented with two negative PCRs, clearance, or symptom resolution. Generated by immunoSEQ multiplex PCR, the TCRdb table keeps only in-frame clones and is missing some. The sample carries 260,000 or so clones, approximately 81% recorded once. This CDR3 spans 16 amino acids. Deletions cut 4 bases from V and 2 bases from J, with 18 bases between. The germline CDR1 and CDR2 sequences are LGHDT and YNNKEL (reference sequence). Specimen: PBMCs or T cells enriched from blood (not recorded which). V is TRBV3-1 (or the pseudogene TRBV3-2) and J is TRBJ2-7; a weak D match, TRBD2 (6 bases). This sequence originates from a woman between 50 and 59 years old who had recovered from COVID-19. The DNA for the CDR3 is TGTGCCAGCAGCCCCACCGACCGGGACTCTCCCTACGAGCAGTACTTC. Translation gives CASSPTDRDSPYEQYF.